The next 15 T cell receptor beta chains were all read from a single sample in a study of blood T cell repertoires in COVID-19. Produced via immunoSEQ multiplex PCR; TCRdb's table is partial and in-frame only. The sample shows about 300,000 clones, 85% to 90% of them seen only once. The specimen was peripheral blood. These receptors originate from a man between 65 and 85 years old with acute or convalescent COVID-19.

The chain is built from TRBV15 and TRBJ2-1; 7 bases map to TRBD2. This CDR3 comprises 15 residues. Germline V CDR1 and CDR2: LNHNV, YYDKDF (reference sequence). Unmatched junction bases numbered 13, after V lost 5 bases and J lost 9 bases. The CDR3 here is CATSDQRGTAGEQFF. CDR3 coding DNA: TGTGCCACCAGCGACCAGCGGGGCACTGCGGGTGAGCAGTTCTTC.

This rearrangement joins TRBV5-6 to TRBJ1-2; TRBD1 matches at 8 bases. V shed 3 bases and J 2 bases; nucleotides not matched to a gene: 6. The CDR3 loop spans 15 amino acids. Germline assignment: CDR1 SGHDT and CDR2 YYEEEE. The CDR3 reads CASSSGQGRNYGYTF. CDR3 nucleotides: TGTGCCAGCAGCTCCGGACAGGGACGGAACTATGGCTACACCTTC.

V and J are TRBV28 and TRBJ2-5; D might be TRBD1 (6 bases). The CDR3 runs to 16 residues. V was trimmed by 1 base and J by 8 bases, leaving 20 bases between them. Germline V lookup: CDR1 MDHEN, CDR2 SYDVKM. CDR3 amino acids: CASSLYRARLEVTQYF. The CDR3 nucleotides are TGTGCCAGCAGTTTATACAGGGCCAGGCTCGAAGTTACCCAGTACTTC.

V is TRBV7-2 and J is TRBJ2-1; TRBD2 matches at 7 bases. CDR3 length equals 15 residues. The J segment lost 4 bases and the V segment lost 2 bases, leaving 5 bases of the junction unmatched. Germline V gene data show CDR1 as SGHTA and CDR2 as FQGNSA. As DNA, the CDR3 is TGTGCCAGCAGCTTATCTTCTAGCGGATACAATGAGCAGTTCTTC. Encoded protein: CASSLSSSGYNEQFF.

This chain links TRBV30 with TRBJ2-1; D remains unclear. Trimming took off 4 bases at V and 0 bases at J, with 10 bases between the two ends. Per the germline V gene, CDR1 is GTSNPN and CDR2 is SVGIG (reference sequence). This CDR3 is built from 14 residues. The CDR3 DNA sequence: TGTGCCTGGACCCCTCCTAGCTCCTACAATGAGCAGTTCTTC. Encoded protein: CAWTPPSSYNEQFF.

The chain combines TRBV9 with TRBJ2-1; TRBD1 agrees at 7 bases. The CDR3 contains 16 residues. The V and J ends lost 4 bases and 9 bases, in that order; junction bases with no gene match: 16. Germline V gene lookup returns CDR1 SGDLS and CDR2 YYNGEE. The CDR3 loop reads CASSPRPLTGLSEQFF. CDR3 coding DNA: TGTGCCAGCAGCCCACGACCTTTGACAGGGCTTAGTGAGCAGTTCTTC.

The CDR3 loop reads CASKAGARGDTGELFF. The CDR3 nucleotides read TGTGCCAGCAAGGCGGGGGCACGAGGGGACACCGGGGAGCTGTTTTTT. The rearrangement joins TRBV6-4 to TRBJ2-2; tentative D call: TRBD2 (7 bases). Trimming cost V 7 bases and J 3 bases, with 18 bases left between them. This CDR3 comprises 16 residues. Looked up from germline, CDR1 is MRHNA and CDR2 is SNTAGT.

This clone was picked up a small number of times. The chain carries TRBV5-5 and TRBJ1-5; tentatively, D is TRBD1 (5 bases). CDR3 length equals 17 residues. In germline, CDR1 is SGHKS, CDR2 YYEKEE (reference sequence). Trimming took off 1 base at V and 7 bases at J, with 21 bases between the two ends. CDR3 residues: CASSLNIGGLKSQPQHF. The CDR3 DNA follows: TGTGCCAGCAGCTTGAACATCGGGGGGTTGAAGAGCCAGCCCCAGCATTTT.

The chain couples TRBV4-1 to TRBJ2-1, with D possibly being TRBD1 (6 bases). The CDR3 has 17 residues. V was pared by 0 bases and J by 1 base, with 13 bases between. The germline V gene has CDR1 MGHRA and CDR2 YSYEKL. The CDR3 here is CASSQETGTTSYNEQFF. In DNA, the CDR3 is TGCGCCAGCAGCCAAGAGACGGGGACAACATCCTACAATGAGCAGTTCTTC.

CDR3 bases: TGTGCCATCAGTTTCCGGGACAGGGGGGACGAGCAGTACTTC. Its protein is CAISFRDRGDEQYF. The gene calls are TRBV10-3 and TRBJ2-7; 11 bases match TRBD1. The CDR3 is 14 amino acids. V trimming: 5 bases; J trimming: 5 bases; junction bases outside the gene matches: 5. The germline gives CDR1 ENHRY, CDR2 SYGVKD.

The chain carries TRBV6-5 and TRBJ1-2; D unclear. Per germline, CDR1 MNHEY and CDR2 SVGAGI. V gave up 4 bases and J gave up 4 bases, with 10 bases separating them. The CDR3 extends over 13 amino acids. The CDR3 protein is CASSSGKAYGYTF. The CDR3, as DNA: TGTGCCAGCAGTTCGGGGAAGGCCTATGGCTACACCTTC.

This chain connects TRBV10-3 to TRBJ1-1, with D tentatively TRBD1 (6 bases). Deletions cut 7 bases from V and 2 bases from J, with 8 bases between. Germline values: CDR1 ENHRY, CDR2 SYGVKD. This CDR3 is built from 12 residues. The CDR3 spells CAITDRNTEAFF. In DNA, the CDR3 is TGTGCCATCACGGACAGAAACACTGAAGCTTTCTTT.

CDR3 sequence: CASSSTSGRGPGELFF. CDR3 in DNA: TGTGCCAGCAGTTCCACTAGCGGGAGGGGTCCCGGGGAGCTGTTTTTT. The chain joins TRBV6-2 or TRBV6-3 to TRBJ2-2; TRBD2 aligns across 13 bases. The V gene end was trimmed by 4 bases and the J gene end by 6 bases; junction bases not matched to a gene: 5. The germline V gene has CDR1 MNHEY and CDR2 SVGEGT. The CDR3 sequence is 16 residues long.

The J gene is TRBJ1-3, the V gene TRBV5-6; 9 bases agree with TRBD1. From germline, CDR1 is SGHDT and CDR2 YYEEEE. The trim removed 3 bases at V and 0 bases at J, leaving 1 base unmatched. This CDR3 has 15 amino acids. Here the CDR3 reads CASSWGQGSGNTIYF. The CDR3 DNA is TGTGCCAGCAGCTGGGGACAGGGCTCTGGAAACACCATATATTTT.

CDR3 DNA sequence: TGTGCCAGCAGTTACGTAGCGGGGGGAAGCACAGATACGCAGTATTTT. This encodes CASSYVAGGSTDTQYF. The chain has TRBV6-2 or TRBV6-3 and TRBJ2-3, with TRBD2 identical over 10 bases. V was clipped by 2 bases and J by 0 bases; unmatched bases: 2. Germline values: CDR1 MNHEY, CDR2 SVGEGT. This CDR3 comprises 16 residues.